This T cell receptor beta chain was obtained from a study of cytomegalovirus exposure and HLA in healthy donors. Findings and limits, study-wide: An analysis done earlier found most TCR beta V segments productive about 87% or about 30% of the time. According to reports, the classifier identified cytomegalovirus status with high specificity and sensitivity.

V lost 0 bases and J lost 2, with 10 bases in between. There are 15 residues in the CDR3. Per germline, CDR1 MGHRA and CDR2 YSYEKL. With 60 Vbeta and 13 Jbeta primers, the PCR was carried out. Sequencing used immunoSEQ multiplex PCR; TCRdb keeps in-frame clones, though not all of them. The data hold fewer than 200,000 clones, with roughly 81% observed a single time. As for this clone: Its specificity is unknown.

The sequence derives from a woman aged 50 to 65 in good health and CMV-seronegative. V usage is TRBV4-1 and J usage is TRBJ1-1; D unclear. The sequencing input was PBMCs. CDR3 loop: CASSQDLQVNTEAFF. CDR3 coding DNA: TGCGCCAGCAGCCAAGATCTGCAGGTAAACACTGAAGCTTTCTTT.